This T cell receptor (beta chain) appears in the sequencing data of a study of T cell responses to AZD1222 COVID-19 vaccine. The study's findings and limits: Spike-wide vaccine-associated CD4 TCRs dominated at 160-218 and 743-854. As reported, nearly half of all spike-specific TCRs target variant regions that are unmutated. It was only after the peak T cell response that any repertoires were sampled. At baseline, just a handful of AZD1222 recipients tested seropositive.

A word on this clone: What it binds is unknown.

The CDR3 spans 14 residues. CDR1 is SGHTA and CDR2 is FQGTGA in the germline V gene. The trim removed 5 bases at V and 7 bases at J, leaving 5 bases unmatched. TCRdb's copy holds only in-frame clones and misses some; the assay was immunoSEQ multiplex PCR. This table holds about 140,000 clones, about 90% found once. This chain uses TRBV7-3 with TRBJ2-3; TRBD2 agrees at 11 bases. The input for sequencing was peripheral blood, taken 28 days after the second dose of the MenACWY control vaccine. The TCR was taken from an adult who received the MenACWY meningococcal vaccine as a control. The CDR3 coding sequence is TGTGCCAGCAGCCATAGCGGGGGGGTAAATACGCAGTATTTT. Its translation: CASSHSGGVNTQYF. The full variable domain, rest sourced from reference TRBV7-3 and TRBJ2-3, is GAGVSQTPSNKVTEKGKYVELRCDPISGHTALYWYRQSLGQGPEFLIYFQGTGAADDSGLPNDRFFAVRPEGSVSTLKIQRTERGDSAVYLCASSHSGGVNTQYFGPGTRLTVL.